This TCR beta chain was recovered during a study of blood T cell repertoires in COVID-19. Across the study: Samples taken during acute and convalescent COVID-19 were collected in the United States, Italy and Spain. T cells, B-cell-depleted T cells, or PBMCs provided the cDNA or gDNA that served as material.

Per the original data handling: Cell counts per sample came from amplifying reference gene primers. Data came from immunoSEQ multiplex PCR; TCRdb stores just in-frame clones and leaves some out. D and trimming come from the DNA, and the V and J calls and clone size come from that table. The sample has about 150,000 clones, approximately 80% seen once; the top ten hold 3%. This clone was recorded only once. The clonotype comes from an elderly woman with acute or convalescent COVID-19. The material sequenced was peripheral blood.

In DNA, the CDR3 is TGTGCCAGCTCACCGGCGACAGGATCAAATGAAAAACTGTTTTTT. Protein product: CASSPATGSNEKLFF. The chain joins TRBV18 to TRBJ1-4; D is possibly TRBD1 (6 bases). From germline, CDR1 is KGHSH and CDR2 LQKENI. The CDR3 covers 15 residues. The V end was cut by 3 bases, the J end by 5 bases, with 13 bases between.